The clone carrying this TCR beta chain was seen more than once but under ten times. Its antigen is unknown. The sample is drawn from a study of STAT5B mutations in CD4+ large granular lymphocyte leukemia. About the research overall: Healthy donors showed HLA-associated enrichment of the CDR3 'QG' motif. The study, taken as a whole, reports: Patient CD4-sorted repertoires looked more clonal than healthy CD4+ repertoires, even without putative leukemic clones.

Using immunoSEQ multiplex PCR, the repertoire was profiled, and TCRdb retains in-frame clones only, with some absent. The sample records 30,000 to 35,000 clones, 69% being singletons. CDR3 size: 13 residues. The germline gives CDR1 MGHRA, CDR2 YSYEKL. Trimming took 6 bases from V and 4 from J; bases not matched to a gene: 5. The sample comprised CD4+ T cells from blood buffy coats. This clonotype was obtained from a human donor in good health. The chain carries TRBV4-1 and TRBJ1-1; 7 positions match TRBD1. This CDR3 is CASRVTGSTEAFF. Written as DNA, the CDR3 is TGCGCCAGCAGGGTGACAGGGAGCACTGAAGCTTTCTTT.